This T cell receptor (beta chain) was documented in a study of T cells after yellow fever vaccination. Using its own MiXCR run on the 5' RACE reads, TCRdb lists one record per CDR3 protein. The sample lists fewer than 400,000 distinct CDR3 sequences, approximately 11% occurring once. Germline V gives CDR1 SQVTM, CDR2 ANQGSEA. The V and J ends lost 6 bases and 5 bases respectively, with 14 bases between them. This CDR3 has 12 amino acids. Remarks on this clonotype: Its cognate antigen is unknown.

General study results and limits: The CD4 compartment and the CD8 compartment contained a small share of clonotypes in common. The secondary response was weaker, and its peak arrived faster, on day 5 versus 15.

The sample here was CD4+ T cells sorted from PBMCs, taken 45 days after the yellow fever booster vaccination. This clonotype was obtained from a young man who received the YFV17D yellow fever vaccine. V usage is TRBV29-1 and J usage is TRBJ2-7; D is perhaps TRBD1 (5 bases). Here the CDR3 DNA reads TGCAGCGTCGCTCAGGGTCCCCACGAGCAGTACTTC. The encoded protein is CSVAQGPHEQYF.